This TCR beta chain was sequenced during a study of blood T cell repertoires in COVID-19. Study overall: Sources were T cells, B-cell-depleted T cells, or PBMCs; the material itself was cDNA or gDNA.

Germline V gives CDR1 LGHDT, CDR2 YNNKEL (reference sequence). The CDR3 consists of 14 residues. With 4 bases clipped from V and 5 bases from J, the junction kept 6 bases outside the gene matches. Assay: immunoSEQ multiplex PCR; the TCRdb copy retains only in-frame clones and omits some. The sample has 130,000 or so clones; roughly four fifths are singletons. Ages ranged from about 18 to 89 years, with residence in around 24 US areas. Cohort assignment relied on participant-reported clinical history. The sample consisted of PBMCs or T cells enriched from blood (not recorded which). The rearrangement uses TRBV3-1 (or the pseudogene TRBV3-2) and TRBJ2-7, with 9 nucleotides matching TRBD2. This sequence originates from a man aged 35 to 55 with acute COVID-19. The chain's CDR3 is CASSPRGGPHEQYF. The CDR3 DNA is TGTGCCAGCAGCCCGCGGGGGGGCCCTCACGAGCAGTACTTC.